This TCR beta chain derives from a study of T cell clusters in autoimmune cytopenias. Overall study results and limits: No experiment has yet validated the function of the T cell clusters defined in silico. Primary autoimmune cytopenia patients seemingly lacked the physiological T cell clusters found in healthy donors. TRB repertoire shifts in secondary cytopenia and chronic lymphocytic leukemia mostly reflected lymphoma, not autoimmunity. The cluster-lack signature was not seen for secondary cytopenia versus chronic lymphocytic leukemia.

As for this clonotype: The antigen is not known.

CDR1 and CDR2 from the germline V gene are MNHEY and SMNVEV (reference sequence). This CDR3 comprises 16 residues. TRB rearrangements were amplified by touch-down multiplex PCR with mixed TRB-A/B primers. TCRdb processed the multiplex PCR reads again and assigns one entry to each CDR3 protein, with no DNA. The specimen's table records over 7,500 distinct CDR3 sequences. TRB was amplified from roughly 250 ng of peripheral blood genomic DNA per sample. The rearrangement uses TRBV27 and TRBJ2-1; TCRdb calls TRBD2, which cannot be checked without DNA. Material for sequencing was peripheral blood. The sequence came from a human donor with an autoimmune cytopenia or autoimmune hepatitis (not recorded which). This CDR3 is CASSSTGTSGRGEQFF.